This entry lists 19 T cell receptor beta chains sequenced from one sample in a study of blood T cells in healthy people across ages (dated by TCRdb to between 2014 and 2017). To prepare the library, 5' RACE was applied. Data came from an Illumina HiSeq 2500. A second PCR of 7 to 11 cycles was performed with a sample-barcoded 5' primer and a J-beta primer mix. Through fastp at Q25 and MiXCR, TCRdb rebuilt clones from the public reads, retaining in-frame beta chains. Duplicate CDR3 protein sequences are folded into a single record with the most common DNA and genes. The sample profile shows about 2 million distinct CDR3 sequences; around 48% of them were found once. Approximately 2% of the sample is in the top ten clones. The sample taken for sequencing was blood. These receptor sequences come from a woman in her forties in good health.

This clonotype has just a few counts. The chain couples TRBV29-1 to TRBJ2-5, with D possibly being TRBD1 (6 bases). V lost 4 bases and J 1 base, leaving 13 bases between the germline ends. The CDR3 sequence is 14 residues long. Germline CDR1 and CDR2: SQVTM and ANQGSEA. The CDR3 coding sequence is TGCAGCGTTGCCGGTGGCAGGGGCCAAGAGACCCAGTACTTC. Its protein is CSVAGGRGQETQYF. Supplemented by reference TRBV29-1 and TRBJ2-5, the full variable domain reads SAVISQKPSRDICQRGTSLTIQCQVDSQVTMMFWYRQQPGQSLTLIATANQGSEATYESGFVIDKFPISRPNLTFSTLTVSNMSPEDSSIYLCSVAGGRGQETQYFGPGTRLLVL.

The chain employs TRBV4-2 and TRBJ2-5; 10 bases are shared with TRBD2. The ends lost 5 bases at V and 4 bases at J; junction bases unmatched: 7. CDR1 and CDR2 (germline): LGHNA, YNFKEQ. The CDR3 contains 15 residues. DNA of the CDR3: TGTGCCAGCAGCGCCTCTAGCGGGGGAAGAGAGACCCAGTACTTC. Residues: CASSASSGGRETQYF.

The chain combines TRBV28 with TRBJ2-7, with 7 bases matching TRBD2. In germline, CDR1 is MDHEN, CDR2 SYDVKM. CDR3 length: 15 amino acids. V gave up 8 bases and J gave up 0 bases; unmatched junction bases: 10. CDR3 protein: CASSTAGVGSYEQYF. The CDR3 DNA is TGTGCCAGCTCAACCGCGGGGGTGGGCTCCTACGAGCAGTACTTC.

This clonotype was picked up a small number of times. The rearrangement uses TRBV27 and TRBJ2-1; D may be TRBD1 (5 bases). The CDR3 sequence is 14 residues long. Germline V CDR1 and CDR2: MNHEY, SMNVEV (reference sequence). Trimming took 6 bases from V and 5 from J, leaving 14 bases between them. Written as DNA, the CDR3 is TGTGCCAGCAGACTCCCAGGGTGGAACAATGAGCAGTTCTTC. Protein product: CASRLPGWNNEQFF.

The chain links TRBV12-3 or TRBV12-4 to TRBJ2-5; D may be TRBD1 (5 bases). This CDR3 spans 13 amino acids. V was cut by 6 bases and J by 5 bases, with 13 bases left in between. The CDR3 DNA follows: TGTGCCAGCAGGATGACAGTTGGGGAGACCCAGTACTTC. As protein: CASRMTVGETQYF.

The V gene is TRBV9, the J gene TRBJ2-1; TRBD1 matches at 9 bases. This CDR3 is built from 15 residues. V shed 5 bases, J shed 6 bases, and the junction held 9 bases outside the gene matches. CDR1 is SGDLS and CDR2 is YYNGEE in the germline V gene. This CDR3 reads CASREGQGMGNEQFF. CDR3 in DNA: TGTGCCAGCAGGGAGGGACAGGGTATGGGCAATGAGCAGTTCTTC.

The gene calls are TRBV28 and TRBJ2-3; unclear D gene. Trimming cost V 3 bases and J 4 bases, with 14 bases left between them. The germline V gene encodes CDR1 MDHEN and CDR2 SYDVKM. The CDR3 loop spans 15 amino acids. The CDR3: CASSFGSAKADTQYF. In DNA, the CDR3 is TGTGCCAGCAGTTTTGGTTCAGCGAAAGCAGATACGCAGTATTTT.

V and J are TRBV2 and TRBJ2-1, with a weak D call TRBD1 (6 bases). The CDR3 spans 15 residues. Germline V lookup: CDR1 SNHLY, CDR2 FYNNEI. Trimming cost V 6 bases and J 3 bases, with 15 bases left between them. The chain's CDR3 is CASRGGVRGYNEQFF. In DNA form, the CDR3 reads TGTGCCAGCAGAGGGGGTGTGAGGGGCTACAATGAGCAGTTCTTC.

The J gene is TRBJ2-5, the V gene TRBV18; D not certain. The CDR3 loop spans 15 amino acids. The V end was cut by 0 bases, the J end by 2 bases, with 10 bases between. In germline, CDR1 is KGHSH, CDR2 LQKENI. This chain's CDR3 is CASSPPYPEQETQYF. The CDR3, as DNA: TGTGCCAGCTCACCACCATATCCGGAACAAGAGACCCAGTACTTC.

The J gene is TRBJ2-5, the V gene TRBV29-1, with 7 positions matching TRBD2. The end of the DNA is better explained by TRBJ2-7, so the J call may be wrong. Per the germline V gene, CDR1 is SQVTM and CDR2 is ANQGSEA. The CDR3 consists of 14 residues. The CDR3 DNA sequence: TGCAGCGTTTTCGGGAGGCTGGGTCGAGGCGAGCAGTACTTC. Its protein is CSVFGRLGRGEQYF.

This sequence joins TRBV4-1 and TRBJ1-2; D might be TRBD1 (5 bases). Trimming removed 4 bases at V and 8 bases at J, with 17 bases between. Per germline, CDR1 MGHRA and CDR2 YSYEKL. This CDR3 spans 14 amino acids. The CDR3 spells CASSRGQGSSGYTF. In DNA form, the CDR3 reads TGCGCCAGCAGCCGCGGCCAGGGATCGTCAGGCTACACCTTC.

A few counts support this clonotype. The V and J genes are TRBV29-1 and TRBJ1-1; D ambiguous. The CDR3 extends over 16 amino acids. Germline V lookup: CDR1 SQVTM, CDR2 ANQGSEA. The V gene lost 1 base and the J gene lost 2 bases, with 17 bases spanning the gap. CDR3 protein: CSVEGWRETLNTEAFF. The DNA of the CDR3 is TGCAGCGTTGAAGGGTGGAGGGAGACCCTAAACACTGAAGCTTTCTTT.

The V call is TRBV5-1, the J call TRBJ2-5; tentatively, D is TRBD1 (5 bases). The V gene's germline CDR1 is SGHRS and CDR2 YFSETQ. Trimming left V 0 bases short and J 4 bases short, with 13 bases between. The CDR3 contains 15 residues. The CDR3 DNA reads TGCGCCAGCAGCTTGGCCTCGACAGTCTCAGAGACCCAGTACTTC. Protein sequence: CASSLASTVSETQYF.

The chain has TRBV5-1 and TRBJ1-1; TRBD1 is a possible D gene (5 bases). V was cut by 3 bases and J by 4 bases, with 16 bases left in between. CDR3 length equals 15 residues. Germline-derived CDR1 and CDR2 are SGHRS and YFSETQ. In DNA, the CDR3 is TGCGCCAGCAGCTCCACACAGGCATCCGCCACTGAAGCTTTCTTT. This gives the protein CASSSTQASATEAFF.

For this clonotype: An end of the junction differs from the germline gene, which may be a read error. The chain carries TRBV6-2 or TRBV6-3 and TRBJ2-3; weak D call: TRBD2 (6 bases). Germline assignment: CDR1 MNHEY and CDR2 SVGEGT. The CDR3 consists of 14 residues. DNA for the CDR3: TGTGCCAGCAGTGGGACTCCACGCACAGATGCGCAGTATTTT. Its protein is CASSGTPRTDAQYF.

This clonotype was seen more than once but under ten times. A much bigger clone sits one base away, suggesting this may be a read error. CDR3 bases: TGTGCCAGCAGTTTATGGAACGAGCAGTACTTC. Its protein is CASSLWNEQYF. The genes are TRBV28 and TRBJ2-7; D gene uncertain. Trimming pared 0 bases from V and 5 bases from J, leaving 2 bases between. Germline CDR1 is MDHEN and CDR2 is SYDVKM. The CDR3 runs 11 residues.

The J gene is TRBJ2-7, the V gene TRBV7-9; tentatively, D is TRBD1 (6 bases). Germline lookup yields CDR1 SEHNR and CDR2 FQNEAQ (reference sequence). The CDR3 consists of 14 residues. With 7 bases removed from V and 1 base from J, the gap between germline ends came to 14 bases. Here the CDR3 reads CASKRTARSYEQYF. CDR3 DNA sequence: TGTGCCAGCAAAAGGACAGCCCGTTCCTACGAGCAGTACTTC.

V gene TRBV11-2 combines with J gene TRBJ2-2; D is unclear. CDR1 and CDR2 (germline): SGHAT, FQNNGV. The CDR3 runs 13 residues. V lost 0 bases to trimming and J lost 6 bases, with 5 bases between them. The CDR3 sequence: CASSLEAPGELFF. In nucleotides, the CDR3 is TGTGCCAGCAGCTTAGAAGCACCCGGGGAGCTGTTTTTT.

This chain connects TRBV27 to TRBJ1-5; D gene ambiguous. The germline CDR1 and CDR2 sequences are MNHEY and SMNVEV (reference sequence). V was clipped by 6 bases and J by 9 bases, with 12 bases between them. The CDR3 has 12 amino acids. The CDR3 DNA reads as TGTGCCAGCAGCGCGCTGGGTCGGCCCCAGCATTTT. Its protein is CASSALGRPQHF.